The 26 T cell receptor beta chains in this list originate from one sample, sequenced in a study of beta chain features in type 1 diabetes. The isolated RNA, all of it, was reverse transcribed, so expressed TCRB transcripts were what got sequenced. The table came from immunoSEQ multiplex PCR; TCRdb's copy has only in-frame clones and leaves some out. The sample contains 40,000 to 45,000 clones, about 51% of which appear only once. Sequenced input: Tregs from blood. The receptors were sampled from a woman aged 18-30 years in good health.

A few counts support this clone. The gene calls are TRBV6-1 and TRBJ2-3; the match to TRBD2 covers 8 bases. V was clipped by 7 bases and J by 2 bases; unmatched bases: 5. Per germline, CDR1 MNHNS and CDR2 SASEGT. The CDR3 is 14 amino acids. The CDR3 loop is CASTLAGPTDTQYF. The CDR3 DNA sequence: TGTGCCAGCACCTTAGCGGGACCCACAGATACGCAGTATTTT.

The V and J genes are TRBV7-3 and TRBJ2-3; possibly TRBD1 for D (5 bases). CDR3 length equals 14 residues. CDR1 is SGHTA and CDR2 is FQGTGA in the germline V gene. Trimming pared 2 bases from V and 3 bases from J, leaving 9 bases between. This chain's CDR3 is CASSLQGSTDTQYF. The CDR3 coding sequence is TGTGCCAGCAGCTTACAGGGTTCAACAGATACGCAGTATTTT.

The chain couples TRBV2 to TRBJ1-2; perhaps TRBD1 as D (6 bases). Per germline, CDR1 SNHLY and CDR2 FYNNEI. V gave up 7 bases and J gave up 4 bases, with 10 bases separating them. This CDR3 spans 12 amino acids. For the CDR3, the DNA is TGTGCCAGCAACAGGGAGACCTATGGCTACACCTTC. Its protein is CASNRETYGYTF.

The CDR3 loop is CASSLGRREKDNEQFF. CDR3 nucleotide sequence: TGTGCCAGCAGCTTAGGTCGGCGGGAAAAAGACAATGAGCAGTTCTTC. J is TRBJ2-1 and V is TRBV7-2; D is perhaps TRBD2 (6 bases). Per the germline V gene, CDR1 is SGHTA and CDR2 is FQGNSA. Between the trimmed V and J ends, which lost 1 base and 5 bases, there was a span of 15 bases. The CDR3 spans 16 residues.

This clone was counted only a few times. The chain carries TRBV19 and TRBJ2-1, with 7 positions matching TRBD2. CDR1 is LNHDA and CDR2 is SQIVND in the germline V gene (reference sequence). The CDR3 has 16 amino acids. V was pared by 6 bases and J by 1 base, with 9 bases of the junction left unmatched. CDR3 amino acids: CASRGESGTSYNEQFF. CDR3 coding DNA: TGTGCCAGTAGGGGAGAAAGCGGGACTTCCTACAATGAGCAGTTCTTC.

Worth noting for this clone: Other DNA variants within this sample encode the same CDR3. The CDR3: CASSSTGGKQYF. Written as DNA, the CDR3 is TGTGCCAGCAGCTCGACAGGGGGCAAGCAGTACTTC. The chain recombines TRBV28 with TRBJ2-7; 10 nucleotides match TRBD1. The germline CDR1 and CDR2 sequences are MDHEN and SYDVKM. V shed 6 bases, J shed 8 bases, and the junction held 4 bases outside the gene matches. This CDR3 has 12 residues.

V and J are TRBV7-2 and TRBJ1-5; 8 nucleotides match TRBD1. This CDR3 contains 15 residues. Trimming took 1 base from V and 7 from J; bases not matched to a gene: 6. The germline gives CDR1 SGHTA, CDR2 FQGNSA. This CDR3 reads CASSLGAGGWQPQHF. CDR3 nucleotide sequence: TGTGCCAGCAGCTTAGGGGCAGGGGGCTGGCAGCCCCAGCATTTT.

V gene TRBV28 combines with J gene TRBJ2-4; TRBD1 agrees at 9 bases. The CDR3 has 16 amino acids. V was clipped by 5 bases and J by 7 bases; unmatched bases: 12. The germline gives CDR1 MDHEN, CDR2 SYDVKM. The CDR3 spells CASSPWGQGTGNIQYF. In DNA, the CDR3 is TGTGCCAGCAGTCCTTGGGGACAGGGAACGGGGAACATTCAGTACTTC.

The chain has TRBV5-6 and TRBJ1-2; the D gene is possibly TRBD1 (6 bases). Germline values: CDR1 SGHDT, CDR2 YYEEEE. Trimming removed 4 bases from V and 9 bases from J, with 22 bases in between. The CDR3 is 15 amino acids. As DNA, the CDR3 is TGTGCCAGCAGCCTGGGACCTTCAACAGGGTTCCGCTACACCTTC. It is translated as CASSLGPSTGFRYTF.

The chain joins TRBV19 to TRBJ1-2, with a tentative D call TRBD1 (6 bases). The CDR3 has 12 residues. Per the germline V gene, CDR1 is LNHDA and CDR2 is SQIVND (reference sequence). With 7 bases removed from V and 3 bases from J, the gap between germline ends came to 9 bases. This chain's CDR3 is CASNRVDYGYTF. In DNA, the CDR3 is TGTGCCAGTAACAGGGTGGACTATGGCTACACCTTC.

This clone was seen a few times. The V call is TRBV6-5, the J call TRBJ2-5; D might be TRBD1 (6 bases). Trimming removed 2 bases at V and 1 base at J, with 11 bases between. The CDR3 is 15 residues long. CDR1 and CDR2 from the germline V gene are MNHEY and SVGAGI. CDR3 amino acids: CASSYRTALQETQYF. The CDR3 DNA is TGTGCCAGCAGTTACCGGACAGCCCTCCAAGAGACCCAGTACTTC.

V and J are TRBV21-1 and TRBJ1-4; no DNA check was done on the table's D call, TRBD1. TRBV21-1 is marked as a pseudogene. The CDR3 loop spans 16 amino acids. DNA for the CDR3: TGTGCCAGCAGCAAAGCGGACAGCCAACAAGGGGGAAAACTGTTTTTT. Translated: CASSKADSQQGGKLFF.

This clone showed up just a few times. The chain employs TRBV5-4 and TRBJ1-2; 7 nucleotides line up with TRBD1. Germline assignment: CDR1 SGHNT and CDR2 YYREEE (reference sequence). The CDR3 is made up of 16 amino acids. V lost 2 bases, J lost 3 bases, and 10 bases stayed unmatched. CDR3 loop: CASSLGYRGLDYGYTF. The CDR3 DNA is TGTGCCAGCAGCTTAGGGTACAGGGGTCTGGACTATGGCTACACCTTC.

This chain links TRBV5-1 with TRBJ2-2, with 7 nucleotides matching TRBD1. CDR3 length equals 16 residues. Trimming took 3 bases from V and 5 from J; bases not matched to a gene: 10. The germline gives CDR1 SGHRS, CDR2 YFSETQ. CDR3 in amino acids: CASSSYKGGATGELFF. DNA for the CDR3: TGCGCCAGCAGCTCCTATAAAGGGGGCGCAACCGGGGAGCTGTTTTTT.

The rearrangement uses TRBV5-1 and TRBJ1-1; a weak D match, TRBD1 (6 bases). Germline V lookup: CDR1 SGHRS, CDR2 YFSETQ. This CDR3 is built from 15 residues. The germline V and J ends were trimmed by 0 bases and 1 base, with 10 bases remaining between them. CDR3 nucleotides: TGCGCCAGCAGCTTGGAGGGGGGGAGGAACACTGAAGCTTTCTTT. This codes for CASSLEGGRNTEAFF. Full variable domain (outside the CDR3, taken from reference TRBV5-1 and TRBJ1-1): KAGVTQTPRYLIKTRGQQVTLSCSPISGHRSVSWYQQTPGQGLQFLFEYFSETQRNKGNFPGRFSGRQFSNSRSEMNVSTLELGDSALYLCASSLEGGRNTEAFFGQGTRLTVV.

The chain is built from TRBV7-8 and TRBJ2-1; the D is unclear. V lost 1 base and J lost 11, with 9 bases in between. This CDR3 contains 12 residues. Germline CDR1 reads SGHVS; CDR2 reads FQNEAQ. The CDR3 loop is CASSLETLQQFF. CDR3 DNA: TGTGCCAGCAGCTTAGAGACTCTTCAGCAGTTCTTC.

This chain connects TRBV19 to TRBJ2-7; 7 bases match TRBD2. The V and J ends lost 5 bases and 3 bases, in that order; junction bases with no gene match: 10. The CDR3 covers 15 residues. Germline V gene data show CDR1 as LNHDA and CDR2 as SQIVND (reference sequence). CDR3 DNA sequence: TGTGCCAGTAGTCCCAACACGGGAGGATACTACGAGCAGTACTTC. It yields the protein CASSPNTGGYYEQYF.

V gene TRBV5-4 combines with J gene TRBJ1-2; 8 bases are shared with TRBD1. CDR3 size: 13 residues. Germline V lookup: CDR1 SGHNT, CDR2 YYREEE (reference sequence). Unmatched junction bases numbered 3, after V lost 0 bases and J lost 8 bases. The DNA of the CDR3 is TGTGCCAGCAGCTTGGGGACAGGGAGGGGCTACACCTTC. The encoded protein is CASSLGTGRGYTF.

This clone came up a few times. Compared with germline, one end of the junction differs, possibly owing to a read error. CDR3 nucleotides: TGTGCTAGCAGCCCCACAGGGTTCAACTCCTACAATGAGCAGTTCTTC. It encodes CASSPTGFNSYNEQFF. The rearrangement links TRBV7-7 to TRBJ2-1; perhaps TRBD1 as D (6 bases). Germline V gene sequence: CDR1 SSHAT, CDR2 FNYEAQ (reference sequence). The CDR3 spans 16 residues.

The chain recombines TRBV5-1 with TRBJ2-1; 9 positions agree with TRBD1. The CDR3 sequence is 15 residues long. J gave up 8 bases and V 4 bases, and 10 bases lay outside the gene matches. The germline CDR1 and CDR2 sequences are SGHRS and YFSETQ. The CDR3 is CASSLGTGGKDEQFF. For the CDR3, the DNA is TGCGCCAGCAGCCTGGGAACAGGGGGCAAGGATGAGCAGTTCTTC.

The CDR3 region has the DNA TGTGCCAGCAGCTTAAGGCGGGGCTCCTACAATGAGCAGTTCTTC. Amino acids: CASSLRRGSYNEQFF. The V gene is TRBV7-3, the J gene TRBJ2-1; tentatively, D is TRBD2 (6 bases). This CDR3 is 15 amino acids long. Trimming took 1 base from V and 0 from J, leaving 7 bases between them. From germline, CDR1 is SGHTA and CDR2 FQGTGA.

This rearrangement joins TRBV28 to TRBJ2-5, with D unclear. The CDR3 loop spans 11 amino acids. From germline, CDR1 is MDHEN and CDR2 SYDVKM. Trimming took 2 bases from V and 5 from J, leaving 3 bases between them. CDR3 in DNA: TGTGCCAGCAGTTTACGTGAGACCCAGTACTTC. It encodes CASSLRETQYF.

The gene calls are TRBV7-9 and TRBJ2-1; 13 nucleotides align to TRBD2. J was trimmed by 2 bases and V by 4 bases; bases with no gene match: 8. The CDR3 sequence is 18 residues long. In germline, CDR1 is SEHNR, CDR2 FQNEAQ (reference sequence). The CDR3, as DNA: TGTGCCAGCAGCTCCGCCGGGACTAGCGGGAATACCTACAATGAGCAGTTCTTC. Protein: CASSSAGTSGNTYNEQFF.

DNA of the CDR3: TGTGCCTGGACCCCTTACAATGAGCAGTTCTTC. Protein product: CAWTPYNEQFF. The rearrangement uses TRBV30 and TRBJ2-1; D is unclear. The CDR3 is made up of 11 amino acids. Germline V CDR1 and CDR2: GTSNPN, SVGIG (reference sequence). Deletions cut 4 bases from V and 4 bases from J, with 5 bases between. Based on the CDR3 plus reference TRBV30 and TRBJ2-1, the full variable domain is SQTIHQWPATLVQPVGSPLSLECTVEGTSNPNLYWYRQAAGRGLQLLFYSVGIGQISSEVPQNLSASRPQDRQFILSSKKLLLSDSGFYLCAWTPYNEQFFGPGTRLTVL.

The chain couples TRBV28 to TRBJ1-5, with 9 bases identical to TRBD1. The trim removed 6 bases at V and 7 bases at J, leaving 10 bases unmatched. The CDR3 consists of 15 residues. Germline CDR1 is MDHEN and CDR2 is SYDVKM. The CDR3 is CASSSGTGFGQPQHF. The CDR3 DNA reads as TGTGCCAGCAGCTCCGGGACAGGGTTTGGACAGCCCCAGCATTTT. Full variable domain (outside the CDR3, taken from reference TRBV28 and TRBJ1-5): DVKVTQSSRYLVKRTGEKVFLECVQDMDHENMFWYRQDPGLGLRLIYFSYDVKMKEKGDIPEGYSVSREKKERFSLILESASTNQTSMYLCASSSGTGFGQPQHFGDGTRLSIL.

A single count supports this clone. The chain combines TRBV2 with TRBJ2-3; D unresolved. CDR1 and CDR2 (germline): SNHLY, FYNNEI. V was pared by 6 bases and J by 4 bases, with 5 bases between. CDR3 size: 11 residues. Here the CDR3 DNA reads TGTGCCAGCAGCTTCTCAGATACGCAGTATTTT. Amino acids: CASSFSDTQYF.